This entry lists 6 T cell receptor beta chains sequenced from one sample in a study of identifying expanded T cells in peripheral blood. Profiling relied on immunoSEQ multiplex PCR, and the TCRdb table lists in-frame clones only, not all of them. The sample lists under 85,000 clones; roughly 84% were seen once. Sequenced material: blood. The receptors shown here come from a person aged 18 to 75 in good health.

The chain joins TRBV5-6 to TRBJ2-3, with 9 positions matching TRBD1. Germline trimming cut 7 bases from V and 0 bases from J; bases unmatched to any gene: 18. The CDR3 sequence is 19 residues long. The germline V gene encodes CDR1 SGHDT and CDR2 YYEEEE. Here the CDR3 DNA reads TGTGCCAGCGGGAACAAACGGACAGGGGCAACTATTAGCACAGATACGCAGTATTTT. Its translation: CASGNKRTGATISTDTQYF.

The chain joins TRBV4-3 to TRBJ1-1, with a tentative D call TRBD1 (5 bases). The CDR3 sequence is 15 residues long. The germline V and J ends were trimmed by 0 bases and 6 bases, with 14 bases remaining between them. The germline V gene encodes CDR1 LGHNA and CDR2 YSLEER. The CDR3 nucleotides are TGCGCCAGCAGCCAAGATAGAGTGGGGGGGTCTGAAGCTTTCTTT. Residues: CASSQDRVGGSEAFF.

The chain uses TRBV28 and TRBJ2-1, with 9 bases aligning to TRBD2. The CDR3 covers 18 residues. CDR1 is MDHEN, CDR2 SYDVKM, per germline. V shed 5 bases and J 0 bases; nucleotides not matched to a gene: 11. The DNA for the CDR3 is TGTGCCAGCAGTCCCACTGCGGGAGGGGGAAGCTCCTACAATGAGCAGTTCTTC. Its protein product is CASSPTAGGGSSYNEQFF.

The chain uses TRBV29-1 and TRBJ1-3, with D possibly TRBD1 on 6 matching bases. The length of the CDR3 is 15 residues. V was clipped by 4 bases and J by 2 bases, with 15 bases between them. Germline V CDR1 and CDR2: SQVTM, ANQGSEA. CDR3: CSVGGGGYAGNTIYF. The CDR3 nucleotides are TGCAGCGTTGGGGGAGGGGGGTATGCTGGAAACACCATATATTTT.

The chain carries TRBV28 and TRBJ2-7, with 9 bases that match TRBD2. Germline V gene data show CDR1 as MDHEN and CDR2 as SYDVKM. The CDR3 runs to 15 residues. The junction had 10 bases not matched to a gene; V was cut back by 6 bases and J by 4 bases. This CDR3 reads CASRTIAGDRYEQYF. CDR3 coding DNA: TGTGCCAGCAGAACAATAGCGGGAGATCGGTACGAGCAGTACTTC.

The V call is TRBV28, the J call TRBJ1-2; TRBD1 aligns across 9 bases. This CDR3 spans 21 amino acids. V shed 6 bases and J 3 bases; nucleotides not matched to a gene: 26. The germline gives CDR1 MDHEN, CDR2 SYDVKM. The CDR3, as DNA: TGTGCCAGCAGCCTGACCACCCCTACTTCCTGGGGACAGGGTGGTGACTATGGCTACACCTTC. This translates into CASSLTTPTSWGQGGDYGYTF.